Sequencing of this TCR beta chain was carried out in a study of identical twins (TCRdb year 2016). In terms of the full investigation: TCR alpha and beta repertoires from monozygotic twins, unrelated adults of various ages and cord blood were deep-sequenced to test whether fetal clonotypes persist. To rule out contamination, the twin experiments were replicated at different times with different library preparation protocols. Results and caveats for the whole study, not just this receptor: Compared with coincidental sharing between unrelated individuals, an excess of low generation-probability sequences was observed among out-of-frame TCR alpha sequences shared between twins. Invariant T cells such as MAIT and iNKT could partly confound zero-insertion analyses, though diverse VJ usage argued against this for most clonotypes. Recombination models systematically underestimated out-of-frame TCR alpha sharing in monozygotic twins but agreed with sharing between unrelated individuals. The excess sharing between twins in beta out-of-frame sequences was weaker because fewer shared sequences reduced the signal-to-noise ratio. Because the same donors could not be followed over many years, the conclusions depended on cross-sectional statistical analysis. Fewer insertions were carried by abundant cord blood beta clonotypes, a similar but weaker trend appeared in young adult naive repertoires, and no such trend appeared in memory repertoires.

A word on this clonotype: Its antigen remains undetermined. No base quality information exists; no much larger clone differs at one position.

Only healthy Caucasian donors were included. The twin cohort comprised three pairs of female monozygotic twins, all aged roughly 18 to 29 years. Peripheral blood mononuclear cells were used as the source from which RNA for TCR libraries was isolated. V is clipped by 1 base and J by 1 base, and the sequence between their germline boundaries is 10 bases long. The germline V gene (reference sequence) supplies CDR1 LGHDT and CDR2 YNNKEL. The CDR3, from cysteine to phenylalanine, totals 15 residues. Only CDR3 DNA is held: 45 bases, read in frame from base 1. To prepare the library, 5' RACE was applied. The sequencer listed for this sample is Illumina HiSeq 2000. Template switching added a universal primer binding site, and the final cDNA carried a unique molecular identifier that allowed TCR cDNA molecules to be counted accurately. First-strand cDNA for TCR alpha and beta chains was synthesized from specific primers in the conserved constant-segment region. To control for contamination, every cDNA library carried two barcodes: a SMART-Mk sample barcode plus Illumina barcodes. TruSeq adapter sequences, together with Illumina sample barcodes, were added in two successive PCR steps. The TCR alpha and beta cDNA libraries were sequenced on the Illumina HiSeq platform using custom primers. As for the original processing: Raw reads were processed with MiGEC to extract unique molecular identifiers, and MiXCR was used to determine CDR3 positions. For each individual, recombination models were inferred using an EM algorithm with the repgenHMM and IGoR tools. Shared clonotype analysis was performed with the tcR package in R, normalizing sharing by the product of cloneset sizes. To study raw recombination without the effects of thymic and clonal selection, out-of-frame nonproductive sequences were analyzed. TCRdb reanalyzed the raw reads on its own, using fastp at Q25 for trimming and MiXCR for clone calling, and kept in-frame beta chains. Rows matching on CDR3 protein sequence are summarized as one entry with the most common DNA and genes. The V and J calls come from TCRdb's annotation, not from the publication. This sample has approximately 630,000 distinct CDR3 sequences in its table, and less than 9% of those were observed once. The leading ten clones occupy about 1.5% of the sample.

The same sample was also studied in work on yellow fever vaccine responses in identical twins. According to the second study: According to the authors, in identical twins the way T cells responded to vaccination appeared partly convergent and partly personalized. Focusing on identical twins, the study followed the T cell clones that responded to the vaccine, and did so with precision.

Sample: PBMCs. The chain links TRBV3-1 with TRBJ1-1, and TRBD1 may be the D gene, going by 5 matching bases. This TCR was recovered from a woman aged 18-29 years in good health. The DNA reads TGTGCCAGCAGCCAAGTAGGGGAGTGGAACACTGAAGCTTTCTTT. Its translation is CASSQVGEWNTEAFF.